These T cell receptor beta chains were read from a single sample in a study of T-cell reconstitution after alpha-beta-depleted transplantation in children. MiXCR, run by TCRdb on the PCR reads, gives a single entry per CDR3 protein. This table has roughly 590,000 distinct CDR3 sequences, 16% appearing once. Source: PBMCs from the stem cell graft donor, taken from the stem cell graft. All receptors come from a human donor who donated a stem cell graft to a child with acute myeloid leukemia. Both conserved end residues are part of each CDR3. Fields, in order: V gene, J gene, clone size, D gene, CDR3 DNA, CDR3 protein. The D gene is left open where the match is weak. Size tells how often a clone was seen (once, few, many) or the class of an expanded clone, and some rows leave it out.

V: TRBV20-1; J: TRBJ1-1; size: many; D: .; DNA: TGCAGTGCTAGAGGAAATGAACACGGCACTGAAGCTTTCTTT; CDR3: CSARGNEHGTEAFF
V: TRBV6-5; J: TRBJ1-2; size: many; D: .; DNA: TGTGCCAGCAGCAGTCAGCGGTTTGGCTACACCTTC; CDR3: CASSSQRFGYTF
V: TRBV20-1; J: TRBJ2-5; size: few; D: TRBD1; DNA: TGCAGTGCTAGAGATGGGGGACAGGGAGGGGAGACCCAGTACTTC; CDR3: CSARDGGQGGETQYF
V: TRBV5-5; J: TRBJ1-1; size: many; D: .; DNA: TGTGCCAGCAGCACTGGAGTAACGGGCCTCGCTTTCTTT; CDR3: CASSTGVTGLAFF
V: TRBV20-1; J: TRBJ2-5; size: many; D: TRBD2; DNA: TGCAGTGCTCTTCCCCCTCTAGCGGGGGGGTTAGAAGAGACCCAGTACTTC; CDR3: CSALPPLAGGLEETQYF
V: TRBV7-7; J: TRBJ2-3; size: many; D: TRBD1; DNA: TGTGCCAGCAGCCTCGGACAGGCCACAGATACGCAGTATTTT; CDR3: CASSLGQATDTQYF
V: TRBV13; J: TRBJ2-5; size: few; D: TRBD2; DNA: TGTGCCAGCAGCCCCTCCGGGACTAACCAAGAGACCCAGTACTTC; CDR3: CASSPSGTNQETQYF
V: TRBV6-9; J: TRBJ2-7; size: .; D: .; DNA: TGTGCCAGCAGTTATGGGGGGGGCGGGGGCCCCTACGAGCAGTACTTC; CDR3: CASSYGGGGGPYEQYF
V: TRBV20-1; J: TRBJ2-1; size: many; D: TRBD1; DNA: TGCAGTGCTCCCGACAGGGCGAATGAGCAGTTCTTC; CDR3: CSAPDRANEQFF
V: TRBV7-2; J: TRBJ1-5; size: .; D: .; DNA: TGTGCCAGCAGCTTGAGGATCGGCAATCAGCCCCAGCATTTT; CDR3: CASSLRIGNQPQHF
V: TRBV15; J: TRBJ2-7; size: once; D: .; DNA: TGTGCCACCAGCAACTCCAGGGACCCCTACGAGCAGTACTTC; CDR3: CATSNSRDPYEQYF
V: TRBV7-2; J: TRBJ2-7; size: many; D: TRBD1; DNA: TGTGCCAGCAGCCCTTTCAGGGGGCCGAACTACGAGCAGTACTTC; CDR3: CASSPFRGPNYEQYF
V: TRBV11-2; J: TRBJ2-1; size: many; D: TRBD1; DNA: TGTGCCAGCAGCTTAGTGGTAGGGGGCACCTACAATGAGCAGTTCTTC; CDR3: CASSLVVGGTYNEQFF
V: TRBV20-1; J: TRBJ1-4; size: many; D: .; DNA: TGCAGTGCCTATGCGAATCCTGCAACTAATGAAAAACTGTTTTTT; CDR3: CSAYANPATNEKLFF
V: TRBV6-4; J: TRBJ2-1; size: many; D: TRBD2; DNA: TGTGCCAGCGCACTTACTAGCGGGGGCAATGAGCAGTTCTTC; CDR3: CASALTSGGNEQFF
V: TRBV7-2; J: TRBJ2-3; size: many; D: .; DNA: TGTGCCAGCAGCATGACAGCTCCAGCGCAGTATTTT; CDR3: CASSMTAPAQYF
V: TRBV3-1; J: TRBJ2-7; size: .; D: TRBD1; DNA: TGTGCCAGCAGCCAAGATCTTGGGACAGGGGGCTACGAGCAGTACTTC; CDR3: CASSQDLGTGGYEQYF
V: TRBV6-1; J: TRBJ2-2; size: .; D: .; DNA: TGTGCCAGCAGCCCTACCGGGACCCCGAACACCGGGGAGCTGTTTTTT; CDR3: CASSPTGTPNTGELFF
V: TRBV20-1; J: TRBJ1-2; size: many; D: .; DNA: TGCAGTGCTAGGGGGCCAGGCAATGGCTACACCTTC; CDR3: CSARGPGNGYTF
V: TRBV4-1; J: TRBJ1-2; size: .; D: .; DNA: TGCGCCAGCAGCCAAGAAGGGGCGCTTAGGGGCTACACCTTC; CDR3: CASSQEGALRGYTF
V: TRBV5-1; J: TRBJ1-1; size: few; D: .; DNA: TGCGCCAGCAGCTTGAGAGGGGGGGACCACACTGAAGCTTTCTTT; CDR3: CASSLRGGDHTEAFF
V: TRBV12-3/TRBV12-4; J: TRBJ2-3; size: .; D: .; DNA: TGTGCCAGCAGTTTAGGGACGTTCACAGATCCGCAGTATTTT; CDR3: CASSLGTFTDPQYF
V: TRBV18; J: TRBJ1-2; size: few; D: TRBD1; DNA: TGTGCCAGCTCACCAAGCCGGGACAGGGAAAACAATCGGGATGGCTACACCTTC; CDR3: CASSPSRDRENNRDGYTF
V: TRBV19; J: TRBJ2-2; size: many; D: TRBD1; DNA: TGTGCCAGCGGAGCCTCCGGGACAGGGGACACCGGGGAGCTGTTTTTT; CDR3: CASGASGTGDTGELFF
V: TRBV7-9; J: TRBJ2-7; size: few; D: .; DNA: TGTGCCAGCAGCTGGGGCGGGGACGGCTACGAGCAGTACTTC; CDR3: CASSWGGDGYEQYF
V: TRBV20-1; J: TRBJ1-1; size: many; D: .; DNA: TGCAGTGCTAGAGCCGCGAACGTTGAAGCTTTCTTT; CDR3: CSARAANVEAFF
V: TRBV30; J: TRBJ1-1; size: few; D: .; DNA: TGTGCCTGGGACACCTCTTTGAACACTGAAGCTTTCTTT; CDR3: CAWDTSLNTEAFF
V: TRBV20-1; J: TRBJ2-7; size: .; D: .; DNA: TGCAGTGCTCCCCGGATCGGGTACGAGCAGTACTTC; CDR3: CSAPRIGYEQYF
V: TRBV3-1; J: TRBJ2-1; size: .; D: .; DNA: TGTGCCAGCAGCCAAGATTGGGGACGGACGGTAGAGCAGTTCTTC; CDR3: CASSQDWGRTVEQFF